The text below deals with one T cell receptor (beta chain). This clonotype was counted at least ten times. Its antigen is currently not known. Base qualities are missing; no much larger clone stands one base away. Receptor amplification or capture employed PCR. Sequencing instrument: Illumina HiSeq 2500. TCR libraries were prepared with molecular barcoding, using unique molecular identifiers to normalize TCRbeta repertoire quantification. TCRdb passed the public sequencing reads through fastp at Q25 and MiXCR, retaining productive beta sequences. Every distinct CDR3 protein forms one entry, paired with its most common genes and DNA. Across this sample there are around 370,000 distinct CDR3 sequences, with around a tenth seen only once. In total, the top ten clones hold around 2.3% of the sample. The CDR3, from cysteine to phenylalanine, totals 15 residues. The CDR3 DNA has 45 bases and is translated from base 1. V is pruned by 5 bases and J by 8 bases, leaving 5 bases of the junction without a gene match.

This sample is part of a study of T-cell reconstitution after alpha-beta-depleted transplantation in children (dated by TCRdb to the mid-2010s). Describing the broader study: T-cell immune reconstitution after TCRalphabeta/CD19-depleted allogeneic hematopoietic cell transplantation in children was quantitatively tracked in the study by means of TCR repertoire profiling.

Sample: PBMCs from the stem cell graft donor, taken from the stem cell graft. The chain couples TRBV12-3 or TRBV12-4 to TRBJ2-1, and TRBD2 matches 14 of the central bases. This TCR derives from a human donor who donated a stem cell graft to a child with acute lymphoblastic leukemia. The CDR3 in this case is CASSPGLAGVDEQFF. The DNA is TGTGCCAGCAGTCCGGGACTAGCGGGAGTTGATGAGCAGTTCTTC.